The 13 T cell receptor beta chains reported below all come from one sample, sequenced in a study of neurological immune-mediated disorders. TCRdb reanalysed the 5' RACE reads using MiXCR and keeps one entry per CDR3 protein. The sample has about 24,000 distinct CDR3 sequences; roughly 12% are singletons. The sample consisted of PBMCs. The receptors were gathered from a middle-aged woman with HTLV-1-associated myelopathy (HAM/TSP).

This clonotype has ten or more counts. This chain joins TRBV3-1 and TRBJ2-4; D perhaps matches TRBD2 (6 bases). Trimming took off 3 bases at V and 0 bases at J, with 6 bases between the two ends. Looked up from germline, CDR1 is LGHDT and CDR2 is YNNKEL (reference sequence). The CDR3 sequence is 14 residues long. The CDR3 reads CASSQGLAKNIQYF. In nucleotides, the CDR3 is TGTGCCAGCAGCCAGGGACTAGCCAAAAACATTCAGTACTTC.

This clonotype qualifies as medium-sized. This chain links TRBV3-1 with TRBJ1-1; D uncertain. Germline V lookup: CDR1 LGHDT, CDR2 YNNKEL (reference sequence). The V end was cut by 1 base, the J end by 0 bases, with 6 bases between. The CDR3 covers 14 residues. CDR3 coding DNA: TGTGCCAGCAGCCAAGGGCAGCTGAACACTGAAGCTTTCTTT. Amino acids: CASSQGQLNTEAFF. Full variable domain (outside the CDR3, taken from reference TRBV3-1 and TRBJ1-1): DTAVSQTPKYLVTQMGNDKSIKCEQNLGHDTMYWYKQDSKKFLKIMFSYNNKELIINETVPNRFSPKSPDKAHLNLHINSLELGDSAVYFCASSQGQLNTEAFFGQGTRLTVV.

This clonotype has at least ten counts. The V and J genes are TRBV6-5 and TRBJ1-1; D may be TRBD1 (6 bases). With 5 bases removed from V and 4 bases from J, the gap between germline ends came to 17 bases. The CDR3 runs 15 residues. The germline V gene encodes CDR1 MNHEY and CDR2 SVGAGI. The CDR3 loop is CASSAQGLAGTEAFF. CDR3 coding DNA: TGTGCCAGCAGTGCCCAGGGGCTCGCGGGCACTGAAGCTTTCTTT.

The table lists this clonotype with a few counts. The CDR3 loop reads CASSLGASGGMAETQYF. The DNA of the CDR3 is TGCGCCAGCAGCTTGGGCGCTAGCGGGGGGATGGCGGAGACCCAGTACTTC. The chain combines TRBV5-1 with TRBJ2-5; 11 nucleotides match TRBD2. The germline V gene encodes CDR1 SGHRS and CDR2 YFSETQ. This CDR3 has 17 amino acids. Trimming cost V 0 bases and J 5 bases; bases outside gene matches: 9.

As to this clonotype: Germline is not matched at one junction end, which may reflect a read error. This chain uses TRBV28 with TRBJ2-7; TRBD2 agrees at 8 bases. Germline CDR1 is MDHEN and CDR2 is SYDVKM. The CDR3 sequence is 15 residues long. For the CDR3, the DNA is TGCGCCAGCAGTCAATCATCGGGGGGGCCTTACGAGCAGTACTTC. Translating it yields CASSQSSGGPYEQYF.

This clonotype has a count of ten or more. The chain uses TRBV6-5 and TRBJ2-3, with 9 bases aligning to TRBD2. The V gene end was trimmed by 6 bases and the J gene end by 1 base; junction bases not matched to a gene: 2. Germline V lookup: CDR1 MNHEY, CDR2 SVGAGI. The CDR3 covers 14 residues. The DNA for the CDR3 is TGTGCCAGCAGGGCTAGCGGGGGCACAGATACGCAGTATTTT. Translated, it gives CASRASGGTDTQYF.

This clonotype was seen at least ten times. The rearrangement uses TRBV5-1 and TRBJ2-7, with D possibly matching TRBD1 (6 bases). V shed 7 bases and J shed 4 bases, with 15 bases lying between them. CDR3 size: 13 residues. The germline CDR1 and CDR2 sequences are SGHRS and YFSETQ. The CDR3 loop is CASGTGQPYEQYF. The CDR3 DNA reads TGCGCCAGCGGGACCGGACAGCCTTACGAGCAGTACTTC.

This clonotype has a count of ten or more. The rearrangement uses TRBV14 and TRBJ2-1; 8 bases match TRBD2. There are 14 residues in the CDR3. Per the germline V gene, CDR1 is SGHDN and CDR2 is FVKESK. Trimming took 4 bases from V and 12 from J; bases not matched to a gene: 11. This CDR3 is CASSLPGGPGGQFF. In nucleotides, the CDR3 is TGTGCCAGCAGCCTCCCGGGGGGGCCTGGTGGGCAGTTCTTC. The full variable domain, its missing parts supplied by reference TRBV14 and TRBJ2-1, is EAGVTQFPSHSVIEKGQTVTLRCDPISGHDNLYWYRRVMGKEIKFLLHFVKESKQDESGMPNNRFLAERTGGTYSTLKVQPAELEDSGVYFCASSLPGGPGGQFFGPGTRLTVL.

This clonotype is medium-sized. This rearrangement joins TRBV24-1 to TRBJ1-3; 7 positions agree with TRBD1. Per the germline V gene, CDR1 is KGHDR and CDR2 is SFDVKD. V trimming: 4 bases; J trimming: 0 bases; junction bases outside the gene matches: 5. The CDR3 spans 16 residues. DNA for the CDR3: TGTGCCACCAGTGACCCGGGACAGAGCTCTGGAAACACCATATATTTT. It is translated as CATSDPGQSSGNTIYF.

This clonotype was picked up many times. The V call is TRBV7-3, the J call TRBJ2-2; no clear D. The V gene lost 5 bases and the J gene lost 0 bases, with 4 bases spanning the gap. This CDR3 has 13 residues. Germline V CDR1 and CDR2: SGHTA, FQGTGA. CDR3 region: CASSDPNTGELFF. CDR3 in DNA: TGTGCCAGCAGCGACCCGAACACCGGGGAGCTGTTTTTT. Based on the CDR3 plus reference TRBV7-3 and TRBJ2-2, the full variable domain is GAGVSQTPSNKVTEKGKYVELRCDPISGHTALYWYRQSLGQGPEFLIYFQGTGAADDSGLPNDRFFAVRPEGSVSTLKIQRTERGDSAVYLCASSDPNTGELFFGEGSRLTVL.

This clonotype was observed at least ten times. The chain has TRBV2 and TRBJ2-5; D is unresolved. Trimming cost V 6 bases and J 1 base, with 6 bases left between them. Germline CDR1 and CDR2: SNHLY and FYNNEI. The CDR3 contains 12 residues. The CDR3 DNA reads TGTGCCAGCAGCCGCTCCCAAGAGACCCAGTACTTC. This translates into CASSRSQETQYF.

The CDR3 DNA reads TGTGCCAGCAGTGACCTCAGCGGGGGAACCTACGAGCAGTACTTC. Encoded protein: CASSDLSGGTYEQYF. The chain has TRBV2 and TRBJ2-7, with 8 bases that match TRBD2. The CDR3 has 15 residues. Looked up from germline, CDR1 is SNHLY and CDR2 is FYNNEI. Trimming cost V 3 bases and J 2 bases; bases outside gene matches: 6.

This chain connects TRBV18 to TRBJ1-2, with 11 positions matching TRBD1. V trimming: 6 bases; J trimming: 4 bases; junction bases outside the gene matches: 13. This CDR3 region has 17 residues. The germline gives CDR1 KGHSH, CDR2 LQKENI. For the CDR3, the DNA is TGTGCCAGCTCCACCCCTCGGACAGGGGGCACCGCCTATGGCTACACCTTC. Translating it yields CASSTPRTGGTAYGYTF.